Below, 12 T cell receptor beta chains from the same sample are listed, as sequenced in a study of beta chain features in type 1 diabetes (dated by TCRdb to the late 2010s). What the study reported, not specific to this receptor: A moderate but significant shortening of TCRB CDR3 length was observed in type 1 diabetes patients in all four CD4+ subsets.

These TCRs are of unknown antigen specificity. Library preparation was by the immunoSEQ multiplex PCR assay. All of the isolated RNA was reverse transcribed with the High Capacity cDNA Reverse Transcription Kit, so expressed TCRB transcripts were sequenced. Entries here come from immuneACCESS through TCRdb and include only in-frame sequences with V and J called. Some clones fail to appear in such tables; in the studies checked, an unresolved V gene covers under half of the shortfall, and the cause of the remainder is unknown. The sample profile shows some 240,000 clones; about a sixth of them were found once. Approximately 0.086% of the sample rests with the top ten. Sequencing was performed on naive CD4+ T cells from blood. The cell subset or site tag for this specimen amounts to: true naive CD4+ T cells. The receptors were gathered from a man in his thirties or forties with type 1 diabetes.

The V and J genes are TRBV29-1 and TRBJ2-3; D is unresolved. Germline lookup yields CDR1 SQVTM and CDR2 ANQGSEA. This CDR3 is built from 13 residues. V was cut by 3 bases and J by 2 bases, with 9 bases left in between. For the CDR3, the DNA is TGCAGCGTTGACCTGTCCCTCACAGATACGCAGTATTTT. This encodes CSVDLSLTDTQYF.

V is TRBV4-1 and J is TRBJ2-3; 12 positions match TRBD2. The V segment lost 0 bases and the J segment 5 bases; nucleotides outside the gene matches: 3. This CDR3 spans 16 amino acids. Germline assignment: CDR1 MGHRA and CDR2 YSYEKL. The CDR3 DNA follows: TGCGCCAGCAGCCAAGAACTAGCGGGAGGAATAGATACGCAGTATTTT. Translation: CASSQELAGGIDTQYF.

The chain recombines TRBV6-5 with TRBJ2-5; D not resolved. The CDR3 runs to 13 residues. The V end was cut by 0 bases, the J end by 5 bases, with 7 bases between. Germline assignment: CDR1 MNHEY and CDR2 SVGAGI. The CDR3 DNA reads TGTGCCAGCAGTTACTCTGCCATGGAGACCCAGTACTTC. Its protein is CASSYSAMETQYF.

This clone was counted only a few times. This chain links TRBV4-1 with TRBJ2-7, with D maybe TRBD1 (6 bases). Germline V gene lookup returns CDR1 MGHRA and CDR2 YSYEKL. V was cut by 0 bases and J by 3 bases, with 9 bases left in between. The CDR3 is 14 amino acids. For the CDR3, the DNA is TGCGCCAGCAGCCAAGAAGGACAGAACTACGAGCAGTACTTC. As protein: CASSQEGQNYEQYF.

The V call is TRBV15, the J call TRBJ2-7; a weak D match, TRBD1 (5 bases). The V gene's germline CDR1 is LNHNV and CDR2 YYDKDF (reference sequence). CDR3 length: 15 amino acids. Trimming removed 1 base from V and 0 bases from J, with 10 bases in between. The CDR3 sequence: CATSRAATASYEQYF. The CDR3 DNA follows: TGTGCCACCAGCAGAGCGGCGACAGCCTCCTACGAGCAGTACTTC.

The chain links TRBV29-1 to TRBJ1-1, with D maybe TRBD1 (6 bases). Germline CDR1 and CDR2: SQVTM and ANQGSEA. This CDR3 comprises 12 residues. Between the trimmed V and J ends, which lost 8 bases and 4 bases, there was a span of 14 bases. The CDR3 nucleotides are TGCAGCCCCGGGGGGGCCCCCACTGAAGCTTTCTTT. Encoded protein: CSPGGAPTEAFF.

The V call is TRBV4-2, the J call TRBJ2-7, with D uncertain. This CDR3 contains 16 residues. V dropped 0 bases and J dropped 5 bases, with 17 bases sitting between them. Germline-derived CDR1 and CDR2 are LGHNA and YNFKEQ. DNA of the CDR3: TGTGCCAGCAGCCAAGATTCCGGGCCCATTTCGCACGAGCAGTACTTC. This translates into CASSQDSGPISHEQYF.

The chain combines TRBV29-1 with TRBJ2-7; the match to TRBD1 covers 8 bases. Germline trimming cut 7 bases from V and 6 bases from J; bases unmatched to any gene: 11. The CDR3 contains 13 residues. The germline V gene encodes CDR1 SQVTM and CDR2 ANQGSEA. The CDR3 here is CSAQTGVGREQYF. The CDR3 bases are TGCAGCGCCCAGACAGGGGTCGGTCGCGAGCAGTACTTC.

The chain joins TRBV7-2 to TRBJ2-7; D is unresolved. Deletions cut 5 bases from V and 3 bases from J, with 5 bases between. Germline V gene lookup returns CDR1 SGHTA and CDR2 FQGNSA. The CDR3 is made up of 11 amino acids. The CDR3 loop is CASSDLYEQYF. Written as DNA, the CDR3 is TGTGCCAGCAGCGATCTCTACGAGCAGTACTTC.

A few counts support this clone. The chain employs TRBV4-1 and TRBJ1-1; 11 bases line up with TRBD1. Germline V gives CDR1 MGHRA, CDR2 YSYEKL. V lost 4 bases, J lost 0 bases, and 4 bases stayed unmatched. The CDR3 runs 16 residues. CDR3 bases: TGCGCCAGCAGCCCAGGGACAGGGGGTATGAACACTGAAGCTTTCTTT. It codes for CASSPGTGGMNTEAFF.

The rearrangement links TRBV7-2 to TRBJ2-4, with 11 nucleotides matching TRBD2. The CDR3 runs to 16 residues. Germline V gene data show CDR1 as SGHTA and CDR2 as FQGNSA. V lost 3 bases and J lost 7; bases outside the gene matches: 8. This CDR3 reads CASSLAPGTSGNIQYF. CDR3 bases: TGTGCCAGCAGCTTGGCCCCGGGGACTAGCGGTAACATTCAGTACTTC.

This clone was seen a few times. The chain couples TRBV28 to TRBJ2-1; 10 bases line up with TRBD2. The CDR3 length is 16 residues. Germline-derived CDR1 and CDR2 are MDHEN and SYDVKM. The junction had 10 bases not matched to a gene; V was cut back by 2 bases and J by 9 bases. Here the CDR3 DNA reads TGTGCCAGCAGTTTAGGGACGGCTAGCGGGAGAGGTGAGCAGTTCTTC. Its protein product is CASSLGTASGRGEQFF.